Below are 9 T cell receptor beta chains sequenced from a single sample in a study of shared clonotypes between healthy human individuals. Measured with immunoSEQ multiplex PCR; TCRdb has only the in-frame clones, and not every one. The profile shows more than 1 million clones, around three quarters of them singletons. The sequenced material came from memory CD4+ T cells from PBMCs. The subset is: CD45RA-negative fraction. The source is a man in his late teens or twenties in good health. Some clones in this sample may be carry-over from other donors' samples.

This chain links TRBV7-3 with TRBJ2-7; TRBD2 agrees at 9 bases. This CDR3 has 15 residues. V was pared by 1 base and J by 3 bases, with 4 bases of the junction left unmatched. Germline CDR1 and CDR2: SGHTA and FQGTGA. The CDR3 DNA reads TGTGCCAGCAGCTTAAGACTAGCGGACCGCTACGAGCAGTACTTC. It codes for CASSLRLADRYEQYF. Combining the CDR3 with reference TRBV7-3 and TRBJ2-7 gives the whole variable domain GAGVSQTPSNKVTEKGKYVELRCDPISGHTALYWYRQSLGQGPEFLIYFQGTGAADDSGLPNDRFFAVRPEGSVSTLKIQRTERGDSAVYLCASSLRLADRYEQYFGPGTRLTVT.

The chain couples TRBV30 to TRBJ2-1, with 10 bases matching TRBD2. The CDR3 length is 14 residues. Germline lookup yields CDR1 GTSNPN and CDR2 SVGIG (reference sequence). V shed 1 base and J 4 bases; nucleotides not matched to a gene: 1. This chain's CDR3 is CAWSGGLAYNEQFF. In DNA, the CDR3 is TGTGCCTGGAGTGGGGGACTAGCGTACAATGAGCAGTTCTTC. Looking up the rest from reference TRBV30 and TRBJ2-1 gives the full variable domain: SQTIHQWPATLVQPVGSPLSLECTVEGTSNPNLYWYRQAAGRGLQLLFYSVGIGQISSEVPQNLSASRPQDRQFILSSKKLLLSDSGFYLCAWSGGLAYNEQFFGPGTRLTVL.

The chain recombines TRBV5-1 with TRBJ1-5; possible D gene TRBD1, 6 bases. V shed 5 bases and J shed 6 bases, with 18 bases lying between them. Germline loops: CDR1 SGHRS, CDR2 YFSETQ. This CDR3 comprises 15 residues. The CDR3 is CASSPSAGDRQPQHF. CDR3 DNA sequence: TGCGCCAGCAGTCCATCCGCAGGGGATCGTCAGCCCCAGCATTTT.

V is TRBV29-1 and J is TRBJ2-1; TRBD1 is a possible D gene (6 bases). This CDR3 spans 12 amino acids. V lost 7 bases and J 4 bases, leaving 11 bases between the germline ends. Germline CDR1 and CDR2: SQVTM and ANQGSEA. In DNA, the CDR3 is TGCAGCGGGGGACAATCTTACAATGAGCAGTTCTTC. Its translation: CSGGQSYNEQFF.

This clone was detected once. The chain combines TRBV25-1 with TRBJ2-1, with a tentative D call TRBD2 (5 bases). The V end was cut by 4 bases, the J end by 8 bases, with 12 bases between. From germline, CDR1 is MGHDK and CDR2 SYGVNS. The CDR3 is made up of 13 amino acids. CDR3 DNA sequence: TGTGCCAGCAGTGGGCCTAGCAGCTATGAGCAGTTCTTC. Protein sequence: CASSGPSSYEQFF.

Only one count was recorded for this clone. The rearrangement links TRBV9 to TRBJ2-1, with 11 bases identical to TRBD2. This CDR3 has 16 amino acids. The germline gives CDR1 SGDLS, CDR2 YYNGEE. V shed 0 bases, J shed 5 bases, and the junction held 4 bases outside the gene matches. The CDR3 sequence: CASSVASGRFDNEQFF. CDR3 bases: TGTGCCAGCAGCGTAGCTAGCGGGAGGTTTGACAATGAGCAGTTCTTC.

The J gene is TRBJ2-2, the V gene TRBV6-6, with 8 bases matching TRBD1. With 8 bases clipped from V and 1 base from J, the junction kept 0 bases outside the gene matches. Germline CDR1 is MNHNY and CDR2 is SVGAGI (reference sequence). The CDR3 runs 13 residues. The CDR3 protein is CASGQGNTGELFF. The CDR3 region has the DNA TGTGCCAGCGGACAGGGGAACACCGGGGAGCTGTTTTTT.

The CDR3 coding sequence is TGTGCCAGCCGAATCGGGGCAGCGGGAGGCGACACCGGGGAGCTGTTTTTT. Encoded protein: CASRIGAAGGDTGELFF. The genes are TRBV9 and TRBJ2-2; 9 bases agree with TRBD2. Trimming removed 7 bases from V and 3 bases from J; junction bases left unmatched: 13. Germline CDR1 reads SGDLS; CDR2 reads YYNGEE. CDR3 length equals 17 residues. The whole variable domain, filled in from reference TRBV9 and TRBJ2-2, reads DSGVTQTPKHLITATGQRVTLRCSPRSGDLSVYWYQQSLDQGLQFLIQYYNGEERAKGNILERFSAQQFPDLHSELNLSSLELGDSALYFCASRIGAAGGDTGELFFGEGSRLTVL.

The table lists this clone with a count of one. The rearrangement joins TRBV5-4 to TRBJ1-1; 7 bases line up with TRBD1. The CDR3 extends over 15 amino acids. Per the germline V gene, CDR1 is SGHNT and CDR2 is YYREEE (reference sequence). V shed 1 base and J 3 bases; nucleotides not matched to a gene: 6. DNA for the CDR3: TGTGCCAGCAGCTTGTCAAGACAGGGCTACACTGAAGCTTTCTTT. It specifies CASSLSRQGYTEAFF.